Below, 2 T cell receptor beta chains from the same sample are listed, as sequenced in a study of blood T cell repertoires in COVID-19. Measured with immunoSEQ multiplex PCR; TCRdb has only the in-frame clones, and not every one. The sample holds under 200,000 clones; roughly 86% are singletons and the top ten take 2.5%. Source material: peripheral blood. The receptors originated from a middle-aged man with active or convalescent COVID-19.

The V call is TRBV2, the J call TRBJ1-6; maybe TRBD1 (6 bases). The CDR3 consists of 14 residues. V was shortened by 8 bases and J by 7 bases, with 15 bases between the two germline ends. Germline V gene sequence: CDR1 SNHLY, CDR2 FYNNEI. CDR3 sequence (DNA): TGTGCCAGCGGGGGGGACACCTCGAATTCACCCCTCCACTTT. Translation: CASGGDTSNSPLHF.

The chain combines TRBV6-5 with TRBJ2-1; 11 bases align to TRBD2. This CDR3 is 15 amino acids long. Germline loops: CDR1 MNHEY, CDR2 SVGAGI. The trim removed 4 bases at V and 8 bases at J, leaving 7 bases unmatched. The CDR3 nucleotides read TGTGCCAGCAGTTCTCCGGGACTAGCGGAATATGAGCAGTTCTTC. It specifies CASSSPGLAEYEQFF.